A single sample gave rise to the 10 T cell receptor beta chains below, sequenced in a study of sequential checkpoint blockade in melanoma. Documented treatment: randomized to nivolumab then ipilimumab (arm A) or the reverse (arm B). The repertoire was sequenced with immunoSEQ multiplex PCR; TCRdb's copy has only in-frame clones and lacks some. This sample has approximately 9,000 clones, with around four fifths found just once. The material sequenced was CD8+ T cells sorted from blood (inferred from file names), taken from a patient given nivolumab and ipilimumab in sequence. The receptors here all came from a human donor with melanoma.

This clone appeared a single time. V and J are TRBV4-1 and TRBJ2-3; D remains unclear. Trimming removed 3 bases from V and 0 bases from J, with 10 bases in between. CDR3 length: 15 residues. Germline CDR1 reads MGHRA; CDR2 reads YSYEKL. The CDR3 loop reads CASSQESTSTDTQYF. The CDR3 coding sequence is TGCGCCAGCAGCCAGGAGTCTACTAGCACAGATACGCAGTATTTT.

The gene calls are TRBV7-9 and TRBJ1-5; D perhaps matches TRBD1 (5 bases). Trimming cost V 0 bases and J 2 bases, with 11 bases left between them. The length of the CDR3 is 16 residues. CDR1 and CDR2 from the germline V gene are SEHNR and FQNEAQ (reference sequence). For the CDR3, the DNA is TGTGCCAGCAGCTTAGCGCGGGGGGAGGGCAATCAGCCCCAGCATTTT. It encodes CASSLARGEGNQPQHF.

The gene calls are TRBV7-6 and TRBJ2-7, with D possibly TRBD2 on 5 matching bases. There are 11 residues in the CDR3. Germline CDR1 is SGHVS and CDR2 is FNYEAQ. The ends were cut back, 5 bases at V and 6 bases at J, with 8 bases in the middle. The CDR3 DNA reads TGTGCCAGCAGCGACGGAGGCGAGCAGTACTTC. Translating gives CASSDGGEQYF.

The chain carries TRBV27 and TRBJ1-2; TRBD1 is a possible D gene (5 bases). The CDR3 consists of 14 residues. Germline loops: CDR1 MNHEY, CDR2 SMNVEV (reference sequence). V lost 3 bases and J 8 bases, leaving 16 bases between the germline ends. CDR3 residues: CASSLTIGAGGYTF. Here the CDR3 DNA reads TGTGCCAGCAGTTTGACGATTGGGGCAGGAGGCTACACCTTC.

The chain joins TRBV10-3 to TRBJ2-2, with D perhaps matching TRBD2 (6 bases). This CDR3 has 16 amino acids. Germline values: CDR1 ENHRY, CDR2 SYGVKD. V was shortened by 3 bases and J by 0 bases, with 11 bases between the two germline ends. The CDR3 sequence is CAISDWGDTNTGELFF. The CDR3 DNA follows: TGTGCCATCAGTGACTGGGGGGATACGAACACCGGGGAGCTGTTTTTT.

The rearrangement links TRBV4-1 to TRBJ1-5; no reliable D call. Between the trimmed V and J ends, which lost 0 bases and 1 base, there was a span of 10 bases. The CDR3 covers 16 residues. Germline-derived CDR1 and CDR2 are MGHRA and YSYEKL. This CDR3 is CASSQERRESNQPQHF. The DNA for the CDR3 is TGCGCCAGCAGCCAAGAGCGGCGGGAAAGCAATCAGCCCCAGCATTTT.

The gene calls are TRBV4-1 and TRBJ1-5; TRBD1 matches at 7 bases. Trimming took 4 bases from V and 2 from J; bases not matched to a gene: 11. CDR3 length: 17 residues. Germline V lookup: CDR1 MGHRA, CDR2 YSYEKL. The CDR3 DNA sequence: TGCGCCAGCAGCCCTTGGGACAGCCTAGAAGGCAATCAGCCCCAGCATTTT. It codes for CASSPWDSLEGNQPQHF.

The CDR3 bases are TGTGCCAGCTCAACTGGGGACAGACTACCAGCTTGGGGCTACACCTTC. This sequence encodes CASSTGDRLPAWGYTF. The chain employs TRBV18 and TRBJ1-2; 7 nucleotides match TRBD1. The CDR3 runs 16 residues. V shed 5 bases, J shed 8 bases, and the junction held 17 bases outside the gene matches. The germline V gene has CDR1 KGHSH and CDR2 LQKENI.

The chain recombines TRBV6-1 with TRBJ2-7; weak D call: TRBD2 (6 bases). The CDR3 contains 14 residues. Trimming removed 0 bases from V and 0 bases from J, with 6 bases in between. Per germline, CDR1 MNHNS and CDR2 SASEGT. The CDR3 region is CASSEAGGSYEQYF. The CDR3 region has the DNA TGTGCCAGCAGTGAAGCGGGGGGCTCCTACGAGCAGTACTTC.

The J gene is TRBJ1-3, the V gene TRBV6-1, with TRBD1 as a possible D gene (6 bases). This CDR3 spans 15 amino acids. The germline gives CDR1 MNHNS, CDR2 SASEGT. Trimming took 4 bases from V and 0 from J, leaving 10 bases between them. In DNA form, the CDR3 reads TGTGCCAGCAGTGGAGACAGGTCCTCTGGAAACACCATATATTTT. It translates to CASSGDRSSGNTIYF.